A selection of T cell receptor beta chains follows, all from one sample in a study of shared T cell receptors in the human thymus. The assay was immunoSEQ multiplex PCR, and TCRdb's table has in-frame clones only and misses some. This table has 550,000 to 800,000 clones, approximately 85% appearing once. This sample also appeared in a second study, on human thymus T cells.

The source material was thymocytes. Receptor source: a girl under three years old with a congenital heart defect. The CDR3 runs from the conserved cysteine through the conserved F or W. The D gene is left open where the match is weak. Where a row states a size, it is once, few, many or the class of an expanded clone; other rows omit it.

NA,TRBV13,NA,TRBJ1-2,CASSPGGPNYGYTF
TRBD1,TRBV29-1,NA,TRBJ2-7,CSVRQGDYEQYF
NA,TRBV4-2,NA,TRBJ1-3,CASSQGEGAPVTIYF
NA,TRBV9,NA,TRBJ2-2,CASSVEETVNTGELFF
NA,TRBV20-1,few,TRBJ1-1,CSASTSRAFF
TRBD1,TRBV7-9,few,TRBJ1-2,CASSLGQGLSAGGYTF
NA,TRBV9,NA,TRBJ1-4,CASSVGVWGEALFF
TRBD1,TRBV14,NA,TRBJ1-2,CASSQLTFSGGPNYGYTF
NA,TRBV5-4,NA,TRBJ1-1,CASSEGHNTEAFF
NA,TRBV5-6,NA,TRBJ2-3,CASSPNTDTQYF
NA,TRBV9,NA,TRBJ1-2,CASSVASYGYTF
TRBD2,TRBV28,NA,TRBJ2-3,CASSPLSGVFTDTQYF